The source of this T cell receptor beta chain is a study of cytomegalovirus exposure and HLA in healthy donors. Study results and limitations: A later look showed TCR association rates differing by HLA locus, highest for DRB1 and lowest for HLA-C.

On this clone: Its specificity is unknown. At one boundary the junction diverges from the germline segment, which might be a read error.

There are 14 residues in the CDR3. In germline, CDR1 is MNHNY, CDR2 SVGAGI (reference sequence). This PCR relied on a set of 60 Vbeta primers and 13 Jbeta primers. The table came from immunoSEQ multiplex PCR; TCRdb's copy has only in-frame clones and leaves some out. Of some 150,000 clones detected, about four fifths appear once; the ten largest clones hold about 13%. This sequence originates from a woman between 50 and 59 years old in good health and CMV-seronegative. The sequenced sample was PBMCs. This sequence joins TRBV6-6 and TRBJ1-5; 11 bases are a match to TRBD1. The chain's CDR3 is CASSWTGGNQPQHF. CDR3 DNA sequence: TGTGCCAGCAGTTGGACAGGGGGCAACCAGCCCCAGCATTTT.